The 10 T cell receptor beta chains below all came from one sample that was sequenced in a study of T cells in Graves' hyperthyroidism and ophthalmopathy. Amplified regions were TCR beta CDR3 sequences from RNA transcripts. With the HTBI primer set, the TCR CDR3 went through a first round of RT-PCR. TCRdb reanalysed the multiplex PCR reads using MiXCR and keeps one entry per CDR3 protein. The sample has some 510,000 distinct CDR3 sequences, less than 25% seen once. Sequencing input: blood. The receptors were sampled from a man aged 18-30 years with Graves' hyperthyroidism.

This clonotype was seen at least ten times. This chain connects TRBV20-1 to TRBJ1-1, with a tentative D call TRBD1 (5 bases). Per germline, CDR1 DFQATT and CDR2 SNEGSKA (reference sequence). The CDR3 has 11 residues. The CDR3 DNA reads TGCGCTGGGGGGAGGGGTACTGAAGCTTTCTTT. Encoded protein: CAGGRGTEAFF.

This clonotype was picked up a small number of times. At one end the junction does not follow the germline gene, possibly because of a read error. The chain has TRBV6-1 and TRBJ1-1; D possibly corresponds to TRBD1 (6 bases). The CDR3 runs 13 residues. CDR1 and CDR2 (germline): MNHNS, SASEGT. The CDR3 spells CASSDLGGTDAFF. The CDR3 DNA reads as TGTGCCAGCAGTGATCTGGGGGGCACTGATGCTTTCTTT.

The gene calls are TRBV5-1 and TRBJ2-5; D unclear. CDR1 and CDR2 from the germline V gene are SGHRS and YFSETQ. Trimming shortened V by 2 bases and J by 5 bases, and 7 bases separated the two germline ends. CDR3 size: 12 residues. In nucleotides, the CDR3 is TGCGCCAGCAGCTTTCTTGGGGAGACCCAGTACTTC. This codes for CASSFLGETQYF. The whole variable domain, remainder taken from reference TRBV5-1 and TRBJ2-5, is KAGVTQTPRYLIKTRGQQVTLSCSPISGHRSVSWYQQTPGQGLQFLFEYFSETQRNKGNFPGRFSGRQFSNSRSEMNVSTLELGDSALYLCASSFLGETQYFGPGTRLLVL.

At least ten counts were recorded for this clonotype. The chain joins TRBV12-3 or TRBV12-4 to TRBJ2-2; the D gene is possibly TRBD2 (6 bases). V was cut by 3 bases and J by 1 base, with 12 bases left in between. The length of the CDR3 is 16 residues. The CDR3 region is CASSFFGGLNTGELFF. The CDR3, as DNA: TGTGCCAGCAGTTTTTTCGGGGGTCTGAACACCGGGGAGCTGTTTTTT.

This clonotype has ten or more counts. The chain links TRBV6-5 to TRBJ1-2; 8 bases match TRBD1. The V segment lost 5 bases and the J segment 8 bases; nucleotides outside the gene matches: 13. Per the germline V gene, CDR1 is MNHEY and CDR2 is SVGAGI. This CDR3 spans 15 amino acids. This CDR3 is CASSPLAGGKGGYTF. CDR3 coding DNA: TGTGCCAGCAGTCCGTTGGCAGGGGGCAAGGGGGGCTACACCTTC.

This clonotype was counted a few times. The V call is TRBV12-3 or TRBV12-4, the J call TRBJ2-7, with D tentatively TRBD1 or TRBD2 (6 bases each). This CDR3 has 15 residues. V shed 1 base and J shed 4 bases, with 14 bases lying between them. CDR3 region: CASSLEGGANYEQYF. The CDR3 region has the DNA TGTGCCAGCAGTTTAGAGGGGGGCGCGAATTACGAGCAGTACTTC.

This clonotype appeared many times. The rearrangement uses TRBV19 and TRBJ1-5; D remains unclear. The CDR3 is made up of 15 amino acids. V lost 4 bases to trimming and J lost 4 bases, with 14 bases between them. Germline lookup yields CDR1 LNHDA and CDR2 SQIVND (reference sequence). The CDR3 region is CASSTKGIRNQPQHF. The CDR3, as DNA: TGTGCCAGTAGTACGAAAGGGATTAGAAATCAGCCCCAGCATTTT.

The table lists this clonotype with many counts. The chain recombines TRBV5-1 with TRBJ2-7; 10 bases match TRBD1. This CDR3 is built from 14 residues. CDR1 is SGHRS and CDR2 is YFSETQ in the germline V gene. The V and J ends lost 3 bases and 3 bases, in that order; junction bases with no gene match: 3. CDR3 loop: CASSWGQGNYEQYF. As DNA, the CDR3 is TGCGCCAGCAGCTGGGGACAGGGGAACTACGAGCAGTACTTC.

The chain recombines TRBV2 with TRBJ1-5; D uncertain. The CDR3 sequence is 17 residues long. Between the trimmed V and J ends, which lost 1 base and 1 base, there was a span of 14 bases. The V gene's germline CDR1 is SNHLY and CDR2 FYNNEI. The CDR3 loop reads CASSEGTLTGSNQPQHF. The CDR3 coding sequence is TGTGCCAGCAGTGAAGGGACTCTGACTGGGAGCAATCAGCCCCAGCATTTT.

This clonotype was counted ten times or more. This chain joins TRBV20-1 and TRBJ1-1; D not resolved. The CDR3 consists of 11 residues. Trimming shortened V by 5 bases and J by 3 bases, and 7 bases separated the two germline ends. Germline V lookup: CDR1 DFQATT, CDR2 SNEGSKA (reference sequence). The CDR3 loop is CSASSDTEAFF. The CDR3 DNA reads TGCAGTGCTTCCTCGGACACTGAAGCTTTCTTT.